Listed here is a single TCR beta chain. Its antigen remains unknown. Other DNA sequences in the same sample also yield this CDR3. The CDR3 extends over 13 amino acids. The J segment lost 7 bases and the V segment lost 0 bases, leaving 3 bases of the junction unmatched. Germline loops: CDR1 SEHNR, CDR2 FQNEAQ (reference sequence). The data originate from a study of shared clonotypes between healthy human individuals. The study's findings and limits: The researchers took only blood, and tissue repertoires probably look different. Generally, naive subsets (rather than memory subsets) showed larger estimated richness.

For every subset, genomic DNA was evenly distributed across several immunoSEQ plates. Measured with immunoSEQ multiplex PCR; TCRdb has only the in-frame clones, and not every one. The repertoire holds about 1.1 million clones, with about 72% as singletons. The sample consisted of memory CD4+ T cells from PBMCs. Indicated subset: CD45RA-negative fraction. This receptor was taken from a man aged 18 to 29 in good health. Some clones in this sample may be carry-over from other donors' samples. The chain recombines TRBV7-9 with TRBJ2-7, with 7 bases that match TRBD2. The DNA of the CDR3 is TGTGCCAGCAGCTTAGCGGGAGCGGGGGAGCAGTACTTC. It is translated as CASSLAGAGEQYF.